This T cell receptor (beta chain) stems from a study of PD-1 blockade in classical Hodgkin lymphoma. Trimming cost V 5 bases and J 6 bases; bases outside gene matches: 13. The germline V gene has CDR1 SGHTA and CDR2 FQGNSA. This CDR3 contains 15 residues. Using immunoSEQ multiplex PCR, the repertoire was profiled, and TCRdb retains in-frame clones only, with some absent. The top ten clones hold 0.35% of a sample with roughly 27,000 clones, roughly 90% of them seen once. Time point indicated: newly diagnosed, previously untreated cHL patient sample. Purification of CD4+ T cells from thawed PBMCs was performed via magnetic negative selection.

The V and J genes are TRBV7-2 and TRBJ2-7; 7 nucleotides line up with TRBD1. The sequenced sample consisted of CD4+ T cells from blood. The sequence derives from a human donor with classical Hodgkin lymphoma. The CDR3 spells CASSEGAMYQGEQYF. CDR3 in DNA: TGTGCCAGCAGCGAGGGGGCTATGTATCAGGGCGAGCAGTACTTC.